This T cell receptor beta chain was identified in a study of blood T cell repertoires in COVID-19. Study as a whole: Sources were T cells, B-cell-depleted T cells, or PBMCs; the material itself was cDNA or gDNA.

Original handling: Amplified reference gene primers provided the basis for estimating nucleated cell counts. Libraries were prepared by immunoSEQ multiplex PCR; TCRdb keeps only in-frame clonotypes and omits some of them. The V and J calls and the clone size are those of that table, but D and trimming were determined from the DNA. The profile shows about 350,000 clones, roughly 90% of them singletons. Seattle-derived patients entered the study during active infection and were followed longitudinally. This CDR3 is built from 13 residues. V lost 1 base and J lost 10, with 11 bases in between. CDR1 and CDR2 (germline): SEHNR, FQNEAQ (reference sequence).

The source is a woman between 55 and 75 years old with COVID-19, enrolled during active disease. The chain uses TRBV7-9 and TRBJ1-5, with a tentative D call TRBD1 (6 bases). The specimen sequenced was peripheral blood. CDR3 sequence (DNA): TGTGCCAGCAGCTTAGGAGGACAGTCACCCCAGCATTTT. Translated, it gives CASSLGGQSPQHF.